This is a list of T cell receptor beta chains from one sample in a study of cytomegalovirus exposure and HLA in healthy donors. Here immunoSEQ multiplex PCR was the method, and the copy in TCRdb shows in-frame clones only, minus some. Among some 91,000 clones, 64% were seen once, and the ten largest hold roughly 2%. The sequenced sample was PBMCs. The source is a human donor in good health. Both conserved end residues are part of each CDR3. A D gene is named only where the DNA matches it firmly. Where a row states a size, it is once, few, many or the class of an expanded clone; other rows omit it.

NA	TRBV29-1	NA	TRBJ2-5	TGCAGCGTTGTTGTCGAAGCTGCCTGGACCCAGTACTTC	CSVVVEAAWTQYF
NA	TRBV7-9	few	TRBJ2-4	TGTGCCAGCAGCTTGGGGGCATCAGCCAAAAACATTCAGTACTTC	CASSLGASAKNIQYF
NA	TRBV5-5	few	TRBJ1-1	TGTGCCAGCGCTCTAAGGGGCAGTGAAGCTTTCTTT	CASALRGSEAFF
TRBD1	TRBV11-1	once	TRBJ1-1	TGTGCCAGCAGTTACCCGACAGGGGCGAACACTGAAGCTTTCTTT	CASSYPTGANTEAFF
TRBD2	TRBV30	once	TRBJ2-1	TGTGCCTGGAGTGTACCTCGCGGGGGGGCGCTCTACAATGAGCAGTTCTTC	CAWSVPRGGALYNEQFF
TRBD2	TRBV7-9	NA	TRBJ2-1	TGTGCCAGCAGCCGATGGACTAGCGGGCCTTGGAATGAGCAGTTCTTC	CASSRWTSGPWNEQFF
NA	TRBV7-9	NA	TRBJ1-3	TGTGCCAGCAGCTTAGGGCAGGGAAACACCATATATTTT	CASSLGQGNTIYF
NA	TRBV30	NA	TRBJ1-6	TGTGCCTGGAGTGTCCCCGGGAGGGGATCACCCCTCCACTTT	CAWSVPGRGSPLHF
NA	TRBV5-6	once	TRBJ1-6	TGTGCCAGCAGCCCGCTTTCCTATGAGTCACCCCTCCACTTT	CASSPLSYESPLHF
TRBD2	TRBV5-1	NA	TRBJ2-1	TGCGCCAGCAGCTTGGCCTCTAGCGGCAGCTCCTACAATGAGCAGTTCTTC	CASSLASSGSSYNEQFF
TRBD2	TRBV19	NA	TRBJ2-1	TGTGCCAGTAGTATCCAGGCTAGCGGGGGGTATGAGCAGTTCTTC	CASSIQASGGYEQFF
NA	TRBV9	NA	TRBJ2-1	TGTGCCAGCAGCGCCGACCTCCGGGACTCCTACTACAATGAGCAGTTCTTC	CASSADLRDSYYNEQFF
TRBD1	TRBV5-5	NA	TRBJ1-1	TGTGCCAGCAGCCATCTCCCGGGACAGGGGGAGAACACTGAAGCTTTCTTT	CASSHLPGQGENTEAFF
NA	TRBV7-2	NA	TRBJ2-2	TGTGCCGGGGCGGGGCGCGCGAACACCGGGGAGCTGTTTTTT	CAGAGRANTGELFF
NA	TRBV7-8	once	TRBJ1-2	TGTGCCAGCAGCCAAGGCTCGCGGACAGTTAGATTCTATGGCTACACCTTC	CASSQGSRTVRFYGYTF
NA	TRBV7-8	NA	TRBJ2-5	TGTGCCAGCAGCTTAGCATCGGTGCCAGGGCCTAACCAAGAGACCCAGTACTTC	CASSLASVPGPNQETQYF
TRBD1	TRBV10-1	once	TRBJ1-1	TGCGCCAGCAGTGAGATGGGAACAGGGGAGATTAACACTGAAGCTTTCTTT	CASSEMGTGEINTEAFF
NA	TRBV5-1	NA	TRBJ2-7	TGCGCCAGCAGCTTGGATAGCGGCGCCTACGAGCAGTACTTC	CASSLDSGAYEQYF
TRBD2	TRBV5-1	NA	TRBJ2-7	TGCGCCAGCAGCTTGGCGTCTAGCGGGGAGCCGTACTTC	CASSLASSGEPYF
TRBD1	TRBV9	NA	TRBJ1-2	TGTGCCAGCAGCGTAGATGTCTCAGGGGGCAATTATGGTGGCTACCCCTTC	CASSVDVSGGNYGGYPF
NA	TRBV30	NA	TRBJ2-3	TGTGCCTGGGACCGACAGGTTTGGCGGGGGGATACGCAGTATTTT	CAWDRQVWRGDTQYF
NA	TRBV10-3	few	TRBJ1-1	TGTGCCTCCAGGGAGGAGGACACTGAAGCTTTCTTT	CASREEDTEAFF
TRBD1	TRBV9	NA	TRBJ2-1	TGTGCCAGCAGCGCCCGACAGGGAAACTCCTACAATGAGCAGTTCTTC	CASSARQGNSYNEQFF
NA	TRBV5-1	NA	TRBJ2-3	TGCGCCAGCAGCCTGCGTCATAAAGATACGCAGTATTTT	CASSLRHKDTQYF
NA	TRBV6-4	NA	TRBJ2-2	TGTGCCAGCTCAGGTTCAGGGACCGGGGAGCTGTTTTTT	CASSGSGTGELFF
NA	TRBV14	NA	TRBJ2-1	TGTGCCAGCAGCCGGGCCCCCGGGGGTTCTATCTACAATGAGCAGTTCTTC	CASSRAPGGSIYNEQFF
TRBD2	TRBV5-1	NA	TRBJ2-1	TGCGCCAGCAGCTTGGGGTGGGGGGGAAAGTTAGAGCAGTTCTTC	CASSLGWGGKLEQFF
TRBD1	TRBV4-1	NA	TRBJ1-1	TGCGCCAGTCGGACAGGGTCTGAAGCTTTCTTT	CASRTGSEAFF
NA	TRBV19	NA	TRBJ1-5	TGTGCCAGTAGTATAGACCCGAGTAATTGGAGCAATCAGCCCCAGCATTTT	CASSIDPSNWSNQPQHF
TRBD2	TRBV29-1	few	TRBJ2-7	TGCAGCGTTGAAGCTAGCGGGGGGTACGAGCAGTACTTC	CSVEASGGYEQYF
TRBD1	TRBV7-9	NA	TRBJ2-3	TGTGCCAGCAGCTTACCGGGACAGGGGCTTGCAGATACGCAGTATTTT	CASSLPGQGLADTQYF
TRBD1	TRBV2	NA	TRBJ2-5	TGTGCCAGCAGTGGGGACAGGGCTGGCCAAGAGACCCAGTACTTC	CASSGDRAGQETQYF
TRBD1	TRBV5-6	NA	TRBJ1-4	TGTGCCAGCAGCTTAACCAAGGGGGCGGGAAAACTGTTTTTT	CASSLTKGAGKLFF
NA	TRBV25-1	NA	TRBJ1-1	TGTGCCAGCAGTGAATTCGGCGGGGGAAAATTCACTGAAGCTTTCTTT	CASSEFGGGKFTEAFF
NA	TRBV10-3	NA	TRBJ2-3	TGTGCCATCAGTGAGTCTCCCGGACTTAATACAGATACGCAGTATTTT	CAISESPGLNTDTQYF
NA	TRBV6-6	NA	TRBJ2-5	TGTGCCAGCAGTTACTCGATAGGGGCGCAAGAGACCCAGTACTTC	CASSYSIGAQETQYF
NA	TRBV5-4	NA	TRBJ2-1	TGTGCCAGCAGCTACAGGGTGACTGAGCAGTTCTTC	CASSYRVTEQFF
TRBD1	TRBV7-9	NA	TRBJ1-2	TGTGCCAGCAGCTTAGCAACAGGGGTTGCCTATGGCTACACCTTC	CASSLATGVAYGYTF
NA	TRBV4-3	NA	TRBJ2-7	TGCGCCAGCAGCCAAAGGGGGACATTTACCTACGAGCAGTACTTC	CASSQRGTFTYEQYF
NA	TRBV5-6	NA	TRBJ2-2	TGTGCCAGCAGCGCCCGGACAGCGAACACCGGGGAGCTGTTTTTT	CASSARTANTGELFF
NA	TRBV19	NA	TRBJ2-7	TGTGCCAGTAGTATTACAGAAACCACCTCCCACGAGCAGTACTTC	CASSITETTSHEQYF
NA	TRBV6-5	NA	TRBJ1-2	TGTGCCAGCAGCACGGGAGCAAACGGCTACACCTTC	CASSTGANGYTF
NA	TRBV21-1	NA	TRBJ1-2	TGTGCCAGCAGCAAGACCAGGGGGCCTACTACCAACTATGGCTACACCTTC	CASSKTRGPTTNYGYTF
NA	TRBV19	NA	TRBJ1-1	TGTGCCAGTAGTCAGGGGCTTGAGACTGAAGCTTTCTTT	CASSQGLETEAFF
NA	TRBV7-2	NA	TRBJ1-1	TGTGCCAGCAGACCACAGATGAACACTGAAGCTTTCTTT	CASRPQMNTEAFF
TRBD2	TRBV2	once	TRBJ2-5	TGTGCCAGCAGTCCAGAGGGACTAGCGACATCCCAAGAGACCCAGTACTTC	CASSPEGLATSQETQYF
TRBD2	TRBV13	few	TRBJ2-5	TGTGCCAGCAGCTTAGGCTCCGGGGGGAAGACCCAGTACTTC	CASSLGSGGKTQYF
TRBD1	TRBV29-1	NA	TRBJ2-5	TGCAGCGTATCCCAGGGGGCCTTTCAAGAGACCCAGTACTTC	CSVSQGAFQETQYF
NA	TRBV6-5	once	TRBJ2-7	TGTGCCAGCAGTTATGGACAGAGCTCCTACGAGCAGTACTTC	CASSYGQSSYEQYF
TRBD1	TRBV4-1	NA	TRBJ2-2	TGCGCCAGCAGCCCGACAGGGGAGAAGAGCGGGGAGCTGTTTTTT	CASSPTGEKSGELFF
TRBD2	TRBV28	NA	TRBJ2-5	TGTGCCAGCAGCTCAGTGGCTAGCGGGGAAGAGACCCAGTACTTC	CASSSVASGEETQYF
TRBD1	TRBV5-4	NA	TRBJ1-3	TGTGCCACGGCGACAGGGAAGACTGGAAACACCATATATTTT	CATATGKTGNTIYF
NA	TRBV6-1	NA	TRBJ1-1	TGTGCCAGCAGTCTCCCTGGGAGCTTGAACACTGAAGCTTTCTTT	CASSLPGSLNTEAFF
NA	TRBV2	NA	TRBJ1-1	TGTGCCAGCAGCTTTCGACAGAGCTCTATATCAGCTTTCTTT	CASSFRQSSISAFF
NA	TRBV7-2	NA	TRBJ1-2	TGTGCCAGCAGCTTAGAAGGAGGCTATGGCTACACCTTC	CASSLEGGYGYTF
NA	TRBV27	NA	TRBJ2-7	TGTGCCAGCAGCCACAAGGCTAGCTCCTACGAGCAGTACTTC	CASSHKASSYEQYF
NA	TRBV7-8	NA	TRBJ1-5	TGTGCCAGCAGCTTAACAGGTTTATGGGATCAGCCCCAGCATTTT	CASSLTGLWDQPQHF
NA	TRBV5-1	NA	TRBJ1-4	TGCGCCAGCAGCCAGGTGGGGGGTAATGAAAAACTGTTTTTT	CASSQVGGNEKLFF
TRBD2	TRBV9	NA	TRBJ2-1	TGTGCCAGCAGCTCATACCTAGCGGGGGTCCTGTTCTTC	CASSSYLAGVLFF